The T cell receptor beta chain described here comes from a study of blood T cell repertoires in COVID-19. In the original workflow: Estimation of nucleated cell counts relied on the amplification of reference gene primers. Profiling relied on immunoSEQ multiplex PCR, and the TCRdb table lists in-frame clones only, not all of them. Clone size and the V and J calls come from that table; the DNA yielded D and trimming. Of around 390,000 clones in the sample, around nine tenths were seen once. The receptor comes from a woman between 45 and 60 years old who had recovered from COVID-19. The sequenced sample consisted of PBMCs or T cells enriched from blood (not recorded which).

The CDR3 region has the DNA TGTGCCAGCAGCCTTACTAGCGGGGGGGTCCATGAGCAGTTCTTC. Amino acid sequence: CASSLTSGGVHEQFF. This chain connects TRBV3-1 (or the pseudogene TRBV3-2) to TRBJ2-1, with TRBD2 matching over 13 bases. This CDR3 region has 15 residues. The V segment lost 4 bases and the J segment 8 bases; nucleotides outside the gene matches: 5. Germline CDR1 LGHDT, CDR2 YNNKEL (reference sequence).